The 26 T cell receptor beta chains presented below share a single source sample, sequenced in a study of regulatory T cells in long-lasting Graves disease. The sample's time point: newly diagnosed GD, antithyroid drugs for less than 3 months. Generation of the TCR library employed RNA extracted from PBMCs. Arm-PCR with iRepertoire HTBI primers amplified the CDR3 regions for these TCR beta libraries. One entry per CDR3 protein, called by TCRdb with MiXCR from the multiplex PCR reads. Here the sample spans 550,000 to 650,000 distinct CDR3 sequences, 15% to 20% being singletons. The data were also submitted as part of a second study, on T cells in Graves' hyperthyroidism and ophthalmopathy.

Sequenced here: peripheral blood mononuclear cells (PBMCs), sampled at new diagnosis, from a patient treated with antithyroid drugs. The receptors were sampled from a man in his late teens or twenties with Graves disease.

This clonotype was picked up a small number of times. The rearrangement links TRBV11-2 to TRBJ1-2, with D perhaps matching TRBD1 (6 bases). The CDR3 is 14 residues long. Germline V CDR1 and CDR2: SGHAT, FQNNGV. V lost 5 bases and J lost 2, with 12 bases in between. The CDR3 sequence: CASSPNTGNYGYTF. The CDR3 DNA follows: TGTGCCAGCAGCCCTAACACAGGGAACTATGGCTACACCTTC.

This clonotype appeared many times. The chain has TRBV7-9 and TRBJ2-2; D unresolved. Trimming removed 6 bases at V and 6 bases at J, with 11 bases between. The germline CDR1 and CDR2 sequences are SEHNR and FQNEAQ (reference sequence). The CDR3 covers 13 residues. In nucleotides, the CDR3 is TGTGCCAGCAGTTTCCCAGCTTCCGGGGAGCTGTTTTTT. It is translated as CASSFPASGELFF.

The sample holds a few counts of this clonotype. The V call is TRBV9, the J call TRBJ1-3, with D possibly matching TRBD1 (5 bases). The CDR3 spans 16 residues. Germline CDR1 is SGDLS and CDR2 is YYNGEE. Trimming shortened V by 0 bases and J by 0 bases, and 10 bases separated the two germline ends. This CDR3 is CASSVGDRLSGNTIYF. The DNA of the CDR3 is TGTGCCAGCAGCGTAGGGGACCGACTCTCTGGAAACACCATATATTTT.

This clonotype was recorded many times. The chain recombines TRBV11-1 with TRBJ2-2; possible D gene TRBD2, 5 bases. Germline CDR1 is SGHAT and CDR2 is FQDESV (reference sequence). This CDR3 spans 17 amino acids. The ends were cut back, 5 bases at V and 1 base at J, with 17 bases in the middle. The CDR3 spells CASSPREGVVNTGELFF. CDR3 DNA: TGTGCCAGCAGCCCTCGAGAGGGTGTCGTGAACACCGGGGAGCTGTTTTTT.

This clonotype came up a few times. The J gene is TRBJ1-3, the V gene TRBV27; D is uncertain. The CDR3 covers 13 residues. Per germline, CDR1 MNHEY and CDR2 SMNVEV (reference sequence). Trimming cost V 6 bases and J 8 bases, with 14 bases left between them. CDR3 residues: CASRLLSGDTIYF. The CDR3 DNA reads TGTGCCAGCAGGCTCCTTAGCGGGGACACCATATATTTT.

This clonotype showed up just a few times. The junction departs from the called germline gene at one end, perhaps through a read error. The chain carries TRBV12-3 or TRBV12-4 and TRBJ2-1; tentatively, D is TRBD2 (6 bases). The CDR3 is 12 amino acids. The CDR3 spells CASSYWAGLGLF. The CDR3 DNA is TGTGCCAGCAGTTATTGGGCGGGGTTGGGGCTCTTC.

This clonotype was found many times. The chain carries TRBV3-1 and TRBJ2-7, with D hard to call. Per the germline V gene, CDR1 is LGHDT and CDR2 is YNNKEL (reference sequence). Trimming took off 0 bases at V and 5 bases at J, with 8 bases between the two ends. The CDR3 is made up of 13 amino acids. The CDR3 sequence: CASSQDWSHEQYF. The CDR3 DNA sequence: TGTGCCAGCAGCCAAGATTGGAGTCACGAGCAGTACTTC.

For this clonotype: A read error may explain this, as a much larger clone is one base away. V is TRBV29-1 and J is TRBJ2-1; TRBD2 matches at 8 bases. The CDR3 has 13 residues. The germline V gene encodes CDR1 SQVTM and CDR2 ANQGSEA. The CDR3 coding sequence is TGCAGCGCGGGGATAGGACTAGCTAGTGAGCAGTCCTTC. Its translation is CSAGIGLASEQSF.

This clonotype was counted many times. The DNA for the CDR3 is TGTGCCAGCAGCCAAGACGGGGACAGGGGCCACGAGCAGTACTTC. It specifies CASSQDGDRGHEQYF. The V call is TRBV3-1, the J call TRBJ2-7, with 10 bases that match TRBD1. The CDR3 has 15 amino acids. Germline CDR1 is LGHDT and CDR2 is YNNKEL (reference sequence). V dropped 0 bases and J dropped 5; count of bases not matched to a gene: 4.

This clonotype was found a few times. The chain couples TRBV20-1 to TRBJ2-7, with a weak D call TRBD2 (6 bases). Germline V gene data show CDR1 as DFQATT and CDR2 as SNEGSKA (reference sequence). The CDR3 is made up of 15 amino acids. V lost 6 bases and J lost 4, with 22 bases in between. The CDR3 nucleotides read TGCAGTGCCGAAGCTTCGGGTGGGGCGGGATACGAGCAGTACTTC. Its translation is CSAEASGGAGYEQYF.

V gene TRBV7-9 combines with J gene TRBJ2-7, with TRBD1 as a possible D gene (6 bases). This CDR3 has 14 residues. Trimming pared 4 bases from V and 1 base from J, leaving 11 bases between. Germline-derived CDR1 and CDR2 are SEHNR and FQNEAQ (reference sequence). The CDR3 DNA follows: TGTGCCAGCAGCTCGGACAGCCTATCCTACGAGCAGTACTTC. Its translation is CASSSDSLSYEQYF.

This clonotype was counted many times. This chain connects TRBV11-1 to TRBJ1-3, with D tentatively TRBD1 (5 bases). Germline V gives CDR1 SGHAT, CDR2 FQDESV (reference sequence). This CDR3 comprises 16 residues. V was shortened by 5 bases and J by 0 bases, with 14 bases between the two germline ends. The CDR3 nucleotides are TGTGCCAGCAGCGGGGAGACAGCCGGCTCTGGAAACACCATATATTTT. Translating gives CASSGETAGSGNTIYF.

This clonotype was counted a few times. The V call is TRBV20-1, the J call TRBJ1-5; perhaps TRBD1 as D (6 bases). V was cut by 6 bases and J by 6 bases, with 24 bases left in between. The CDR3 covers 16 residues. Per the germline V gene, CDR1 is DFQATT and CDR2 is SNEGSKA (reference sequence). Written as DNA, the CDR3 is TGCAGTGCCAGTTCTTCTTGGGCAGGGGAAGGTCAGCCCCAGCATTTT. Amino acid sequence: CSASSSWAGEGQPQHF.

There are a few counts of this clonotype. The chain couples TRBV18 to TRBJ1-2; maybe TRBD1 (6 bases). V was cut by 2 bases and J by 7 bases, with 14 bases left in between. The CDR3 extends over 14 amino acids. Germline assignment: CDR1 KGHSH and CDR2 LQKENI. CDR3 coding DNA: TGTGCCAGCTCACCAGATCAGGGGAATAGTGGCTACACCTTC. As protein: CASSPDQGNSGYTF.

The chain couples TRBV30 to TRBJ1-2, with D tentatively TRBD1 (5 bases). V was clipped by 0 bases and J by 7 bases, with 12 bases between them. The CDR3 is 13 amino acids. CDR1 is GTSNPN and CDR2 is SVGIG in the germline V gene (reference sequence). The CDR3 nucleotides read TGTGCCTGGAGTGTTTGGGGAGACAGTGGCTACACCTTC. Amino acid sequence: CAWSVWGDSGYTF. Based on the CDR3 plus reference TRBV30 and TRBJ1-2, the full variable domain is SQTIHQWPATLVQPVGSPLSLECTVEGTSNPNLYWYRQAAGRGLQLLFYSVGIGQISSEVPQNLSASRPQDRQFILSSKKLLLSDSGFYLCAWSVWGDSGYTFGSGTRLTVV.

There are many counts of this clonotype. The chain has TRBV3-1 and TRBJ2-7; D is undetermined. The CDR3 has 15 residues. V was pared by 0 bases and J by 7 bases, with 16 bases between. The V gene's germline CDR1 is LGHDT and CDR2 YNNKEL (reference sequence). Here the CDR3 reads CASSQESILWGEQYF. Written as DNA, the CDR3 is TGTGCCAGCAGCCAAGAATCCATCCTCTGGGGAGAGCAGTACTTC.

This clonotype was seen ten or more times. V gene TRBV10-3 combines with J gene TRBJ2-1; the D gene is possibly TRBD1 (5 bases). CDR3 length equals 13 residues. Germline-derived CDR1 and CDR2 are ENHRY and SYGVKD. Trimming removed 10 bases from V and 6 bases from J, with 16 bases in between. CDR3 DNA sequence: TGTGCCACCTTATTGGCGCAGGGCAATGAGCAGTTCTTC. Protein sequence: CATLLAQGNEQFF.

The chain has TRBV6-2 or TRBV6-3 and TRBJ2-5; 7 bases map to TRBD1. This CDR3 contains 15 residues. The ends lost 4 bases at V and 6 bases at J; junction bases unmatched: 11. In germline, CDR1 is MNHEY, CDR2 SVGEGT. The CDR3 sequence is CASSFNTQGLQTQYF. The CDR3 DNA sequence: TGTGCCAGCAGTTTCAACACACAGGGGTTGCAGACCCAGTACTTC.

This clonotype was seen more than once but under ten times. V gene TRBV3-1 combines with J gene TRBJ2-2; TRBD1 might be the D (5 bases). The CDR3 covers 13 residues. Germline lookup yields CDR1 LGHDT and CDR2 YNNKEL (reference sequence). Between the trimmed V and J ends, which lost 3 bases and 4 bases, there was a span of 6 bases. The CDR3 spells CASSQTATGELFF. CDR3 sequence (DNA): TGTGCCAGCAGCCAGACAGCCACCGGGGAGCTGTTTTTT.

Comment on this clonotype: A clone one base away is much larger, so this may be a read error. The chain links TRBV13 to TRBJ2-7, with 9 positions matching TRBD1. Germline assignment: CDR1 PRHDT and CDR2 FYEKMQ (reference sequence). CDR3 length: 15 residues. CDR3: CTSSLKGQGTYEQYF. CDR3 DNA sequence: TGTACCAGCAGCTTAAAGGGACAGGGAACCTACGAGCAGTACTTC.

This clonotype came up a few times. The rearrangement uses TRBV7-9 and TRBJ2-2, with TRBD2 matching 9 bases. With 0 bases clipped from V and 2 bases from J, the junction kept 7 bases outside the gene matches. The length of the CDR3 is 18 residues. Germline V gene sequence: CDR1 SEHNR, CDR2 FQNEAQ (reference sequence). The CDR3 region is CASSLAGRLADNTGELFF. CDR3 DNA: TGTGCCAGCAGCTTAGCGGGTCGACTAGCGGATAACACCGGGGAGCTGTTTTTT.

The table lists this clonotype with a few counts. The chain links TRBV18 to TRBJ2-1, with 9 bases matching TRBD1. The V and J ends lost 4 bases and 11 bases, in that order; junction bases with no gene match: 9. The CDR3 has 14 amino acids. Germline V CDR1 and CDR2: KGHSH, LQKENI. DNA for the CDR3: TGTGCCAGCTCACTCTCGGGACAGGGCGATAAGCAGTTCTTC. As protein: CASSLSGQGDKQFF.

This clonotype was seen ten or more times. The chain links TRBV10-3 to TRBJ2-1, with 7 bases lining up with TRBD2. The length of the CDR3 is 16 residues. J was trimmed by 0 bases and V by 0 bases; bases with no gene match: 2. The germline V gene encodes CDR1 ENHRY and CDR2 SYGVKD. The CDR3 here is CAISESTSSSYNEQFF. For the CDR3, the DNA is TGTGCCATCAGTGAGTCGACTAGCAGCTCCTACAATGAGCAGTTCTTC.

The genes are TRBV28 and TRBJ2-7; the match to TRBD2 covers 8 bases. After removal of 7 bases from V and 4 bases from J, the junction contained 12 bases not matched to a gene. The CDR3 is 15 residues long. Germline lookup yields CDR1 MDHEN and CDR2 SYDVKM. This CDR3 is CASTPLADLSYEQYF. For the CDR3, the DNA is TGTGCCAGCACCCCACTAGCGGACCTTTCTTACGAGCAGTACTTC.

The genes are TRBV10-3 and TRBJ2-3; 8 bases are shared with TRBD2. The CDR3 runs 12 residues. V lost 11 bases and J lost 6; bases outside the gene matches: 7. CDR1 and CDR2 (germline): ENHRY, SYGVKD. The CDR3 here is CAVTGGGDTQYF. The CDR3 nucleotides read TGTGCCGTCACCGGGGGGGGGGATACGCAGTATTTT.

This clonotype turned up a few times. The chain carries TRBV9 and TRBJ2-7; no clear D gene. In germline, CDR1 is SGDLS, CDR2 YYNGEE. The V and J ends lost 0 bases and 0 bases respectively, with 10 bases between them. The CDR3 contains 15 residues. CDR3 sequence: CASSVGVASSYEQYF. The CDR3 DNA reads TGTGCCAGCAGCGTAGGGGTGGCGAGCTCCTACGAGCAGTACTTC.